This is a list of T cell receptor beta chains from one sample in a study of control samples from healthy donors and cancer patients. Sequencing used immunoSEQ multiplex PCR; TCRdb keeps in-frame clones, though not all of them. The repertoire holds over 110,000 clones, with 75% to 90% as singletons. The sample was blood. These receptor sequences come from a woman in her twenties or thirties in good health. CDR3s include the opening cysteine and the closing phenylalanine or tryptophan. Each record gives: D gene, V gene, J gene, clone size, CDR3 protein, CDR3 DNA. The D gene is left open where the match is weak. The listing skips clone size in some rows; elsewhere it reads once, few, many or a size class.

D: -
V: TRBV18
J: TRBJ2-7
size: -
CDR3: CASSPQQGYEQYF
DNA: TGTGCCAGCTCACCACAGCAGGGTTACGAGCAGTACTTC

D: TRBD2
V: TRBV4-2
J: TRBJ2-1
size: -
CDR3: CASSQGTSGDNEQFF
DNA: TGTGCCAGCAGCCAAGGGACTAGCGGGGACAATGAGCAGTTCTTC

D: TRBD1
V: TRBV28
J: TRBJ1-2
size: -
CDR3: CASSNEDRGPNYGYTF
DNA: TGTGCCAGCAGTAATGAGGACAGGGGGCCTAACTATGGCTACACCTTC

D: -
V: TRBV5-1
J: TRBJ2-2
size: -
CDR3: CASSLAVSGSNTGELFF
DNA: TGCGCCAGCAGCTTGGCCGTCAGCGGGTCGAACACCGGGGAGCTGTTTTTT

D: TRBD2
V: TRBV7-6
J: TRBJ2-5
size: -
CDR3: CASSSPRGDQETQYF
DNA: TGTGCCAGCAGCTCGCCTCGGGGGGACCAAGAGACCCAGTACTTC

D: -
V: TRBV6-5
J: TRBJ1-1
size: -
CDR3: CASSITGGSSTEAFF
DNA: TGTGCCAGCAGTATCACCGGGGGATCCTCGACTGAAGCTTTCTTT

D: TRBD2
V: TRBV7-7
J: TRBJ2-2
size: -
CDR3: CASSLSAGAVLGELFF
DNA: TGTGCTAGCAGCTTAAGCGCGGGAGCTGTCTTGGGGGAGCTGTTTTTT

D: TRBD2
V: TRBV4-2
J: TRBJ2-1
size: -
CDR3: CASSPLAGGEQFF
DNA: TGTGCCAGCAGCCCCCTAGCGGGGGGCGAGCAGTTCTTC

D: TRBD1
V: TRBV29-1
J: TRBJ2-7
size: medium-sized
CDR3: CSVEGDRGHSYEQYF
DNA: TGCAGCGTTGAAGGGGACAGGGGGCACTCCTACGAGCAGTACTTC

D: -
V: TRBV6-6
J: TRBJ1-2
size: -
CDR3: CALKEGSLGYTF
DNA: TGTGCCCTAAAGGAGGGCAGCCTCGGCTACACCTTC

D: TRBD2
V: TRBV2
J: TRBJ2-2
size: -
CDR3: CASSRLAGEVGELFF
DNA: TGTGCCAGCAGTAGACTAGCGGGAGAGGTCGGGGAGCTGTTTTTT

D: -
V: TRBV20-1
J: TRBJ2-1
size: -
CDR3: CSASRGSTTSYNEQFF
DNA: TGCAGTGCCAGTCGCGGGTCGACGACTAGTTACAATGAGCAGTTCTTC

D: -
V: TRBV5-1
J: TRBJ1-2
size: -
CDR3: CASSLAGGLDGYTF
DNA: TGCGCCAGCAGCTTGGCTGGGGGGTTAGATGGCTACACCTTC

D: -
V: TRBV5-6
J: TRBJ1-4
size: -
CDR3: CASSRQQIGGEKLFF
DNA: TGTGCCAGCAGCCGTCAACAGATTGGTGGGGAAAAACTGTTTTTT

D: -
V: TRBV2
J: TRBJ2-3
size: -
CDR3: CASSVRLGDTQYF
DNA: TGTGCCAGCAGTGTCCGACTGGGAGATACGCAGTATTTT

D: -
V: TRBV5-1
J: TRBJ1-5
size: -
CDR3: CASSLGQNSNQPQHF
DNA: TGCGCCAGCAGCTTGGGGCAGAATAGCAATCAGCCCCAGCATTTT

D: TRBD1
V: TRBV24-1
J: TRBJ2-3
size: once
CDR3: CATDSGQENTDTQYF
DNA: TGTGCCACCGATAGTGGACAGGAAAACACAGATACGCAGTATTTT

D: -
V: TRBV2
J: TRBJ1-1
size: -
CDR3: CASSGEGSGSAFF
DNA: TGTGCCAGCAGTGGAGAAGGGAGTGGGTCAGCTTTCTTT

D: -
V: TRBV6-4
J: TRBJ2-2
size: -
CDR3: CASRRDAPGELFF
DNA: TGTGCCAGCAGACGGGACGCGCCCGGGGAGCTGTTTTTT

D: -
V: TRBV4-2
J: TRBJ2-7
size: -
CDR3: CASSQVIGEWAYEQYF
DNA: TGTGCCAGCAGCCAAGTGATTGGGGAGTGGGCCTACGAGCAGTACTTC

D: -
V: TRBV9
J: TRBJ2-1
size: -
CDR3: CASSVGWGSYNEQFF
DNA: TGTGCCAGCAGCGTAGGGTGGGGCTCCTACAATGAGCAGTTCTTC

D: -
V: TRBV9
J: TRBJ2-1
size: -
CDR3: CASSPTGSYNEQFF
DNA: TGTGCCAGCAGCCCGACAGGTTCCTACAATGAGCAGTTCTTC

D: -
V: TRBV30
J: TRBJ1-2
size: -
CDR3: CAWRSPQQGKDGYTF
DNA: TGTGCCTGGAGGTCCCCCCAACAGGGAAAGGATGGCTACACCTTC

D: TRBD2
V: TRBV9
J: TRBJ2-7
size: -
CDR3: CASSVGTSGSNEQYF
DNA: TGTGCCAGCAGCGTAGGAACTAGCGGGTCCAACGAGCAGTACTTC

D: -
V: TRBV27
J: TRBJ2-3
size: few
CDR3: CASSFVPGVGTDTQYF
DNA: TGTGCCAGCAGTTTTGTCCCGGGAGTTGGGACAGATACGCAGTATTTT

D: -
V: TRBV11-3
J: TRBJ2-2
size: -
CDR3: CASSLEGGTGELFF
DNA: TGTGCCAGCAGCTTAGAAGGCGGGACCGGGGAGCTGTTTTTT

D: TRBD2
V: TRBV15
J: TRBJ2-2
size: -
CDR3: CATSRDGRAAGELFF
DNA: TGTGCCACCAGCAGAGATGGGAGGGCTGCCGGGGAGCTGTTTTTT

D: -
V: TRBV7-8
J: TRBJ2-7
size: once
CDR3: CASSLTSKAYEQYF
DNA: TGTGCCAGCAGCTTGACTAGTAAGGCCTACGAGCAGTACTTC

D: TRBD2
V: TRBV7-9
J: TRBJ2-2
size: -
CDR3: CASSLVGGSFRNTGELFF
DNA: TGTGCCAGCAGCTTAGTCGGCGGGAGTTTTCGGAACACCGGGGAGCTGTTTTTT

D: TRBD1
V: TRBV7-2
J: TRBJ1-5
size: -
CDR3: CASSFSRTGEGQPQHF
DNA: TGTGCCAGCAGCTTTAGTAGGACAGGTGAAGGTCAGCCCCAGCATTTT

D: TRBD1
V: TRBV6-5
J: TRBJ2-7
size: -
CDR3: CASRDDRGSYEQYF
DNA: TGTGCCAGCAGGGACGACAGGGGGTCATACGAGCAGTACTTC

D: TRBD2
V: TRBV13
J: TRBJ2-3
size: -
CDR3: CASSLLRAGRADTQYF
DNA: TGTGCCAGCAGCTTATTGCGAGCGGGAAGGGCAGATACGCAGTATTTT

D: -
V: TRBV7-2
J: TRBJ2-3
size: -
CDR3: CASSLSSQGTPYF
DNA: TGTGCCAGCAGCTTATCGTCCCAGGGCACACCGTATTTT

D: TRBD1
V: TRBV2
J: TRBJ1-1
size: -
CDR3: CASRADRATEAFF
DNA: TGTGCCAGCAGAGCTGACAGGGCGACTGAAGCTTTCTTT

D: TRBD1
V: TRBV10-3
J: TRBJ2-5
size: -
CDR3: CAISEPDREETQYF
DNA: TGTGCCATCAGTGAACCGGACAGGGAAGAGACCCAGTACTTC

D: -
V: TRBV30
J: TRBJ2-7
size: -
CDR3: CAWSEPVRHEQYF
DNA: TGTGCCTGGAGTGAACCGGTGAGACACGAGCAGTACTTC

D: TRBD2
V: TRBV11-2
J: TRBJ2-1
size: -
CDR3: CASSYLAGGPYNEQFF
DNA: TGTGCCAGCAGTTATTTAGCGGGAGGACCCTACAATGAGCAGTTCTTC

D: TRBD2
V: TRBV24-1
J: TRBJ2-1
size: -
CDR3: CATSEPGLAGGRAYNEQFF
DNA: TGTGCCACCAGTGAGCCCGGTCTAGCGGGAGGGAGAGCCTACAATGAGCAGTTCTTC

D: TRBD1
V: TRBV3-1/TRBV3-2
J: TRBJ1-1
size: once
CDR3: CASSQRTGEAFF
DNA: TGTGCCAGCAGCCAGAGGACAGGGGAAGCTTTCTTT

D: -
V: TRBV11-2
J: TRBJ2-2
size: -
CDR3: CASGSPTNTGELFF
DNA: TGTGCCAGCGGCTCGCCTACGAACACCGGGGAGCTGTTTTTT

D: TRBD1
V: TRBV7-2
J: TRBJ1-2
size: -
CDR3: CASSFRDRGVYGYTF
DNA: TGTGCCAGCAGCTTCCGGGACAGGGGGGTCTATGGCTACACCTTC

D: -
V: TRBV27
J: TRBJ2-2
size: -
CDR3: CASSRGVVNTGELFF
DNA: TGTGCCAGCAGCCGAGGAGTCGTAAACACCGGGGAGCTGTTTTTT

D: TRBD2
V: TRBV10-3
J: TRBJ2-1
size: -
CDR3: CAIMGTSGYNEQFF
DNA: TGTGCCATCATGGGGACTAGCGGCTACAATGAGCAGTTCTTC

D: TRBD1
V: TRBV28
J: TRBJ1-4
size: -
CDR3: CASSLPGQGLEKLFF
DNA: TGTGCCAGCAGTCTACCGGGACAGGGTCTTGAAAAACTGTTTTTT

D: -
V: TRBV24-1
J: TRBJ2-3
size: -
CDR3: CATSDSQQGPDTQYF
DNA: TGTGCCACCAGTGATAGCCAACAGGGCCCAGATACGCAGTATTTT

D: TRBD1
V: TRBV5-5
J: TRBJ2-7
size: -
CDR3: CASSLESGQVSYEQYF
DNA: TGTGCCAGCAGCTTGGAGTCGGGACAGGTCTCCTACGAGCAGTACTTC

D: -
V: TRBV30
J: TRBJ2-7
size: -
CDR3: CAWTGRSSYEQYF
DNA: TGTGCCTGGACAGGCAGGAGCTCCTACGAGCAGTACTTC

D: TRBD1
V: TRBV11-2
J: TRBJ1-1
size: -
CDR3: CASSSRDREVNTEAFF
DNA: TGTGCCAGCAGCTCCCGGGACAGGGAAGTGAACACTGAAGCTTTCTTT

D: -
V: TRBV9
J: TRBJ2-3
size: -
CDR3: CASSALTGTDTQYF
DNA: TGTGCCAGCAGCGCCCTCACAGGCACAGATACGCAGTATTTT

D: TRBD1
V: TRBV5-4
J: TRBJ2-2
size: -
CDR3: CASSFFSAYGTGANTGELFF
DNA: TGTGCCAGCAGCTTCTTCTCGGCTTACGGGACAGGGGCGAACACCGGGGAGCTGTTTTTT

D: TRBD2
V: TRBV3-1/TRBV3-2
J: TRBJ2-2
size: -
CDR3: CASSQEGLAGGPLNTGELFF
DNA: TGTGCCAGCAGCCAAGAAGGACTAGCGGGAGGGCCCTTAAACACCGGGGAGCTGTTTTTT

D: -
V: TRBV5-5
J: TRBJ2-2
size: -
CDR3: CASSFVGPGTGELFF
DNA: TGTGCCAGCAGCTTCGTGGGACCCGGGACCGGGGAGCTGTTTTTT